The 13 T cell receptor beta chains below all came from one sample that was sequenced in a study of response to subunit inactivated influenza vaccine. TCRdb fed the RT-PCR reads into MiXCR, producing one record per CDR3 protein. The sample carries about 780,000 distinct CDR3 sequences, under 20% recorded once. The sample here was PBMCs from blood, taken around 5 days after vaccination. Receptors originate from a man in his forties or fifties who received an inactivated influenza vaccine.

This clonotype was detected only a few times. The chain has TRBV15 and TRBJ2-1, with TRBD1 identical over 10 bases. Germline CDR1 and CDR2: LNHNV and YYDKDF (reference sequence). CDR3 length equals 15 residues. The ends lost 0 bases at V and 10 bases at J; junction bases unmatched: 6. Written as DNA, the CDR3 is TGTGCCACCAGCAGAGATGACAGGGGGCTAGGGGAGCAGTTCTTC. It specifies CATSRDDRGLGEQFF.

The V gene is TRBV20-1, the J gene TRBJ2-1; D is unclear. Per germline, CDR1 DFQATT and CDR2 SNEGSKA (reference sequence). The CDR3 runs to 16 residues. Trimming cost V 2 bases and J 9 bases, with 23 bases left between them. For the CDR3, the DNA is TGCAGTGCTAGACACCCTCGGGCCACCTACCTGGGTGAGCAGTTCTTC. Translating gives CSARHPRATYLGEQFF.

This chain links TRBV4-3 with TRBJ2-7; D unresolved. The germline V gene has CDR1 LGHNA and CDR2 YSLEER. This CDR3 is 14 amino acids long. Trimming shortened V by 2 bases and J by 5 bases, and 13 bases separated the two germline ends. DNA of the CDR3: TGCGCCAGCAGCCAACAGGTCAAGGTTGACGAGCAGTACTTC. Its translation is CASSQQVKVDEQYF.

This clonotype was counted only a few times. This chain connects TRBV12-3 or TRBV12-4 to TRBJ1-2; TRBD1 aligns across 8 bases. The CDR3 is 15 amino acids. V was clipped by 6 bases and J by 0 bases; unmatched bases: 6. In nucleotides, the CDR3 is TGTGCCAGCAGGAAAACAGGGGGTGCTAACTATGGCTACACCTTC. This sequence encodes CASRKTGGANYGYTF.

A few counts support this clonotype. This rearrangement joins TRBV4-3 to TRBJ1-2; possibly TRBD1 for D (5 bases). The CDR3 covers 15 residues. Trimming removed 1 base from V and 5 bases from J, with 14 bases in between. Per the germline V gene, CDR1 is LGHNA and CDR2 is YSLEER. The CDR3 DNA sequence: TGCGCCAGCAGCCAAGTCAAGGGACCCAATTATGGCTACACCTTC. This translates into CASSQVKGPNYGYTF.

The V gene is TRBV20-1, the J gene TRBJ2-3; TRBD2 is a possible D gene (7 bases). This CDR3 has 12 amino acids. Germline V gene data show CDR1 as DFQATT and CDR2 as SNEGSKA (reference sequence). The ends were cut back, 1 base at V and 15 bases at J, with 17 bases in the middle. Here the CDR3 DNA reads TGCAGTGCTAGAGGGCCGGGGGGCCTTAGATATTTT. It is translated as CSARGPGGLRYF.

This clonotype turned up a few times. J is TRBJ2-1 and V is TRBV7-2; D remains ambiguous. CDR1 and CDR2 (germline): SGHTA, FQGNSA. The CDR3 totals 14 residues. The V end was cut by 3 bases, the J end by 4 bases, with 10 bases between. This chain's CDR3 is CASSLVSDYNEQFF. As DNA, the CDR3 is TGTGCCAGCAGCTTGGTTTCAGATTACAATGAGCAGTTCTTC.

This clonotype was counted between two and nine times. The chain has TRBV5-1 and TRBJ2-1; D assignment may be TRBD1 or TRBD2 (5 bases each). The CDR3 consists of 14 residues. Germline V CDR1 and CDR2: SGHRS, YFSETQ. With 4 bases removed from V and 6 bases from J, the gap between germline ends came to 14 bases. CDR3 coding DNA: TGCGCCAGCAGCCCTTCGGGACGAGTCAATGAGCAGTTCTTC. Translating it yields CASSPSGRVNEQFF.

The chain links TRBV12-3 or TRBV12-4 to TRBJ2-1; 8 nucleotides align to TRBD1. The ends lost 5 bases at V and 6 bases at J; junction bases unmatched: 6. The CDR3 extends over 14 amino acids. The DNA for the CDR3 is TGTGCCAGCAGTAGGACAGGGACAGTCAATGAGCAGTTCTTC. This encodes CASSRTGTVNEQFF.

The sample holds a few counts of this clonotype. This chain joins TRBV4-2 and TRBJ1-5, with 8 nucleotides matching TRBD1. Unmatched junction bases numbered 4, after V lost 0 bases and J lost 6 bases. Germline lookup yields CDR1 LGHNA and CDR2 YNFKEQ. The CDR3 is 15 amino acids. This chain's CDR3 is CASSQDPTGVQPQHF. CDR3 DNA sequence: TGTGCCAGCAGCCAAGATCCGACAGGGGTTCAGCCCCAGCATTTT.

The V call is TRBV6-5, the J call TRBJ2-3; unclear D gene. The V gene's germline CDR1 is MNHEY and CDR2 SVGAGI. The CDR3 totals 15 residues. Trimming shortened V by 0 bases and J by 6 bases, and 13 bases separated the two germline ends. The CDR3 reads CASSYSGTIRDTQYF. CDR3 sequence (DNA): TGTGCCAGCAGTTACTCGGGCACCATCCGGGATACGCAGTATTTT.

This clonotype was counted ten times or more. This sequence joins TRBV5-1 and TRBJ2-3; D is undetermined. Deletions cut 2 bases from V and 0 bases from J, with 7 bases between. This CDR3 spans 14 amino acids. CDR1 is SGHRS and CDR2 is YFSETQ in the germline V gene. The CDR3 nucleotides read TGCGCCAGCAGCTTCTCAGAGAGCACAGATACGCAGTATTTT. Its translation is CASSFSESTDTQYF.

This clonotype has just a few counts. The rearrangement joins TRBV5-1 to TRBJ2-1; the D gene is possibly TRBD2 (6 bases). CDR1 and CDR2 from the germline V gene are SGHRS and YFSETQ. This CDR3 comprises 15 residues. Deletions cut 3 bases from V and 4 bases from J, with 14 bases between. CDR3 in amino acids: CASSSSGLNYNEQFF. DNA of the CDR3: TGCGCCAGCAGCTCATCGGGACTGAATTACAATGAGCAGTTCTTC. Full variable domain (rest looked up from reference TRBV5-1 and TRBJ2-1): KAGVTQTPRYLIKTRGQQVTLSCSPISGHRSVSWYQQTPGQGLQFLFEYFSETQRNKGNFPGRFSGRQFSNSRSEMNVSTLELGDSALYLCASSSSGLNYNEQFFGPGTRLTVL.